A selection of T cell receptor beta chains follows, all from one sample in a study of blood T cell repertoires in COVID-19. Profiling relied on immunoSEQ multiplex PCR, and the TCRdb table lists in-frame clones only, not all of them. The data show tens of thousands of clones, with roughly 80% seen just once and approximately 12% held by the top ten. Sequenced material: peripheral blood. Receptors originate from an elderly man with acute or convalescent COVID-19. The CDR3 runs from the conserved cysteine through the conserved F or W. The order of the fields is D gene, clone size, J gene, V gene, CDR3 DNA, CDR3 protein. D genes are given only for firm matches. Some rows mark clone size as missing; the rest say once, few, many or name a class of expanded clone.

d_call: NA; clone_size: NA; j_call: TRBJ2-2; v_call: TRBV19; cdr3_nt: TGTGCCACATCGGCCGGGACACGGAACACCGGGGAGCTGTTTTTT; cdr3_aa: CATSAGTRNTGELFF
d_call: NA; clone_size: NA; j_call: TRBJ1-2; v_call: TRBV7-9; cdr3_nt: TGTGCCAGCGGGCAGGCTCCTAACTATGGCTACACCTTC; cdr3_aa: CASGQAPNYGYTF
d_call: TRBD1; clone_size: NA; j_call: TRBJ2-5; v_call: TRBV5-4; cdr3_nt: TGTGCCAGCAACCGGGACAGCGGAGAGACCCAGTACTTC; cdr3_aa: CASNRDSGETQYF
d_call: NA; clone_size: NA; j_call: TRBJ2-6; v_call: TRBV9; cdr3_nt: TGTGCCAGCCAGATTTTGTACCAAAGTCGGGCCAACGTCCTGACTTTC; cdr3_aa: CASQILYQSRANVLTF
d_call: NA; clone_size: once; j_call: TRBJ1-2; v_call: TRBV30; cdr3_nt: TGTGCCTGGAGATCACAGCTAAACTATGGCTACACCTTC; cdr3_aa: CAWRSQLNYGYTF
d_call: NA; clone_size: NA; j_call: TRBJ1-2; v_call: TRBV5-1; cdr3_nt: TGCGCCAGCAGCTTAGGGGGTCTTGAGAATGGCTACACCTTC; cdr3_aa: CASSLGGLENGYTF
d_call: TRBD1; clone_size: few; j_call: TRBJ1-3; v_call: TRBV3-1/TRBV3-2; cdr3_nt: TGTGCCAGCACGGTGGGCAGGGGGCGAATTGGAAACACCATATATTTT; cdr3_aa: CASTVGRGRIGNTIYF
d_call: NA; clone_size: NA; j_call: TRBJ2-3; v_call: TRBV5-1; cdr3_nt: TGCGCCAGCAGCTTGGACTCACTTAGCACAGATACGCAGTATTTT; cdr3_aa: CASSLDSLSTDTQYF
d_call: NA; clone_size: once; j_call: TRBJ1-3; v_call: TRBV5-4; cdr3_nt: TGTGCCAGCAGCTTGGACAGGGTTGGAAACACCATATATTTT; cdr3_aa: CASSLDRVGNTIYF
d_call: NA; clone_size: NA; j_call: TRBJ2-1; v_call: TRBV9; cdr3_nt: TGTGCCAGCAGCGTAGGACTAAACTGGGGCAATGAGCAGTTCTTC; cdr3_aa: CASSVGLNWGNEQFF
d_call: NA; clone_size: NA; j_call: TRBJ1-2; v_call: TRBV4-1; cdr3_nt: TGCGCCAGCAGCCAAGCCGACAGACCCCTCTATGGCTACACCTTC; cdr3_aa: CASSQADRPLYGYTF